Detailed here is one T cell receptor beta chain. The antigen it binds to is not known. No per-base quality is available; no much larger clone lies one base away. The germline ends are 16 bases apart after V is trimmed by 4 bases and J by 3 bases. Counted from cysteine to phenylalanine, this CDR3 has 15 amino acids. CDR3 DNA is the only sequence kept; it has 45 bases, read in frame from the first base. The germline V gene sets CDR1 to SGHRS and CDR2 to YFSETQ. The entry originates in a study of T-cell reconstitution after alpha-beta-depleted transplantation in children (dated by TCRdb to 2015 to 2016). Regarding the complete study: Using TCR repertoire profiling, the study followed T-cell immune reconstitution in a quantitative way in children after TCRalphabeta/CD19-depleted allogeneic hematopoietic cell transplantation.

The treatment or condition label here, explained by the study, means: allogeneic hematopoietic cell transplantation with graft depleted of TCRalphabeta T cells and CD19 B cells. TCRalphabeta/CD19-depleted allogeneic hematopoietic cell grafts were given to the transplant recipients, all of whom were children. The library was generated by PCR. Sequencing was performed on an Illumina HiSeq 2500. To normalize quantification of the TCRbeta repertoire, the TCR libraries were built with molecular barcoding that relied on unique molecular identifiers. Using fastp trimming at Q25 and MiXCR clonotype assembly, TCRdb reanalyzed the public sequencing data and kept in-frame beta chains. Entries are consolidated by CDR3 protein sequence, retaining the most common genes and DNA. This sample is represented by around 450,000 distinct CDR3 sequences; 43% of them were singletons. 27% of the sample goes to the ten largest clones.

The investigation overall reported the following: In some patients, the high TCRbeta diversity seen at day 60 was put down to recipient T cells and intrathymic progenitors that had survived conditioning. Over subsequent months, a decline in hyperexpanded clone frequencies was noted, and after one year, T-cell counts and TCRbeta diversity were mostly ascribed to newly produced T cells. About two months after transplant, the apparently early recovery of alphabetaT-cell counts reportedly depended on just several hundred clones that had expanded rapidly and came from non-depleted graft cells.

The sequence came from a girl aged 2-10 years with aplastic anemia, due to receive a stem cell transplant. The sequenced sample was PBMCs, obtained before TCRalphabeta/CD19-depleted stem cell transplant. The chain is encoded by TRBV5-1 joined to TRBJ1-1; the D segment could be TRBD1, given 5 matching bases. The CDR3 reads as follows: CASSDKWGVDTEAFF. The DNA sequence is given as TGCGCCAGCAGCGACAAATGGGGGGTGGACACTGAAGCTTTCTTT.